This entry lists 8 T cell receptor beta chains sequenced from one sample in a study of chemoradiotherapy in HPV16-positive cancers. Some clones are missing from TCRdb's copy, which holds only in-frame ones; the method was immunoSEQ multiplex PCR. Among around 17,000 clones, roughly 90% were seen once, and the ten largest hold around 2%. This material consisted of blood, taken from a patient who underwent chemoradiotherapy. Every receptor here comes from a human donor with HPV-associated anogenital cancer.

J is TRBJ2-4 and V is TRBV6-1, with TRBD1 matching 8 bases. Unmatched junction bases numbered 9, after V lost 1 base and J lost 1 base. The germline gives CDR1 MNHNS, CDR2 SASEGT. This CDR3 comprises 18 residues. CDR3 coding DNA: TGTGCCAGCAGTGAAGATGACAGGGGTTGGGGGGCCAAAAACATTCAGTACTTC. Encoded protein: CASSEDDRGWGAKNIQYF.

In DNA form, the CDR3 reads TGCGCCAGCAGCCCATGGGGGTATAATAATTCACCCCTCCACTTT. Its translation: CASSPWGYNNSPLHF. The chain is built from TRBV4-1 and TRBJ1-6; perhaps TRBD1 as D (5 bases). Germline V gives CDR1 MGHRA, CDR2 YSYEKL. This CDR3 has 15 residues. V lost 4 bases and J 5 bases, leaving 12 bases between the germline ends.

The rearrangement links TRBV6-1 to TRBJ2-5; 7 bases align to TRBD2. V lost 1 base to trimming and J lost 7 bases; unmatched junction nucleotides: 9. The germline gives CDR1 MNHNS, CDR2 SASEGT. This CDR3 has 15 residues. CDR3 in DNA: TGTGCCAGCAGTGAAGTCGCGCGGGGCGGGGGGACCCAGTACTTC. This gives the protein CASSEVARGGGTQYF.

The rearrangement uses TRBV6-6 and TRBJ2-7; 8 positions agree with TRBD2. The trim removed 6 bases at V and 1 base at J, leaving 11 bases unmatched. The CDR3 spans 16 residues. The V gene's germline CDR1 is MNHNY and CDR2 SVGAGI (reference sequence). CDR3 region: CASSPRASGGSYEQYF. In DNA, the CDR3 is TGTGCCAGCAGCCCCCGGGCGAGCGGGGGTTCCTACGAGCAGTACTTC.

This clone appeared once. The chain links TRBV5-6 to TRBJ2-1; the match to TRBD2 covers 8 bases. V trimming: 0 bases; J trimming: 4 bases; junction bases outside the gene matches: 6. From germline, CDR1 is SGHDT and CDR2 YYEEEE. The CDR3 runs 16 residues. CDR3 sequence reads: CASSLAGGPPYNEQFF. Written as DNA, the CDR3 is TGTGCCAGCAGCTTGGCGGGAGGGCCTCCATACAATGAGCAGTTCTTC.

The chain carries TRBV5-4 and TRBJ1-2; TRBD1 matches 8 bases. Germline V gene lookup returns CDR1 SGHNT and CDR2 YYREEE (reference sequence). The CDR3 runs 14 residues. Losses at the gene ends were 4 bases for V and 8 bases for J; bases not matched to a gene: 10. The chain's CDR3 is CASSKTGTGEGYTF. DNA for the CDR3: TGTGCCAGCAGCAAGACCGGGACAGGAGAAGGCTACACCTTC.

This chain connects TRBV15 to TRBJ2-3, with 7 bases aligning to TRBD1. The germline V gene has CDR1 LNHNV and CDR2 YYDKDF (reference sequence). The ends lost 1 base at V and 6 bases at J; junction bases unmatched: 7. The CDR3 runs to 15 residues. CDR3 region: CATSRGGTASDTQYF. CDR3 coding DNA: TGTGCCACCAGCAGAGGAGGGACAGCGAGCGATACGCAGTATTTT.

V is TRBV7-2 and J is TRBJ1-2, with TRBD1 as a possible D gene (5 bases). Germline V gives CDR1 SGHTA, CDR2 FQGNSA. V lost 1 base to trimming and J lost 9 bases, with 12 bases between them. There are 13 residues in the CDR3. Here the CDR3 DNA reads TGTGCCAGCAGCTTAGAACAGGAAAGCAGCTACACCTTC. This encodes CASSLEQESSYTF.